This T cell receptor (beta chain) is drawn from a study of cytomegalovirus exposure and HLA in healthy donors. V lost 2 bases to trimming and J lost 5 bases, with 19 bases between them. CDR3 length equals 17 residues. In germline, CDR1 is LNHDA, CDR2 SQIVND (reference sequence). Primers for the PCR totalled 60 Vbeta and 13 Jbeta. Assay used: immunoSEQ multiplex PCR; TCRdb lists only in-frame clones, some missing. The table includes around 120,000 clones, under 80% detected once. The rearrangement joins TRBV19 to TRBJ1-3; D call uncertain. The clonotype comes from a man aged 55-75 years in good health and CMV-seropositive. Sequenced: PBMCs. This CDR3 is CASSIRGLAPRRNTIYF. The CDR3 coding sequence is TGTGCCAGTAGTATACGAGGTCTGGCCCCGAGGAGAAACACCATATATTTT. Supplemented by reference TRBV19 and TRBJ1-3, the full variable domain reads DGGITQSPKYLFRKEGQNVTLSCEQNLNHDAMYWYRQDPGQGLRLIYYSQIVNDFQKGDIAEGYSVSREKKESFPLTVTSAQKNPTAFYLCASSIRGLAPRRNTIYFGEGSWLTVV.